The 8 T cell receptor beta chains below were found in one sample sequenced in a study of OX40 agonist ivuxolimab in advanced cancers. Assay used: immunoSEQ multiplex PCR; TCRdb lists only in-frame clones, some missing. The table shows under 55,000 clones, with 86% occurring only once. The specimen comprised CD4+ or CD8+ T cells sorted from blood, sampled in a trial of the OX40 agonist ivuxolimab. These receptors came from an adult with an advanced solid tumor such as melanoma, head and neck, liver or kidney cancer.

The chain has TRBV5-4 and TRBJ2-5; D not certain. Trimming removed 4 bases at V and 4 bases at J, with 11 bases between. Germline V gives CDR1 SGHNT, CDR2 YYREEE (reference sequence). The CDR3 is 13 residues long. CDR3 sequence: CASSPDVLETQYF. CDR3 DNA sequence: TGTGCCAGCAGCCCGGACGTTCTAGAGACCCAGTACTTC.

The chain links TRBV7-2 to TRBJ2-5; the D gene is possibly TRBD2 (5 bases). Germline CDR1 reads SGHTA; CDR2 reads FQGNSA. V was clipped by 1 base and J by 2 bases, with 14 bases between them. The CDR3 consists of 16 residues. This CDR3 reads CASSLVGGGSQETQYF. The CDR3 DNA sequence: TGTGCCAGCAGCTTAGTGGGCGGAGGCAGTCAAGAGACCCAGTACTTC.

CDR3 sequence: CASSLRQGGTEAFF. The CDR3 DNA follows: TGTGCCAGCAGCTTAAGACAGGGAGGGACTGAAGCTTTCTTT. This sequence joins TRBV11-2 and TRBJ1-1; 7 bases match TRBD1. J lost 5 bases, V lost 2 bases, and 5 bases had no gene match. Germline V gives CDR1 SGHAT, CDR2 FQNNGV. There are 14 residues in the CDR3.

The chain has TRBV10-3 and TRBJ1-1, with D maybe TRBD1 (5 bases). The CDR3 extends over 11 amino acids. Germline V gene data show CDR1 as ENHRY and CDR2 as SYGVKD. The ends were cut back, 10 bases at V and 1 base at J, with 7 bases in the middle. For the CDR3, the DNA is TGTGCCACAACAGGGAACACTGAAGCTTTCTTT. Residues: CATTGNTEAFF.

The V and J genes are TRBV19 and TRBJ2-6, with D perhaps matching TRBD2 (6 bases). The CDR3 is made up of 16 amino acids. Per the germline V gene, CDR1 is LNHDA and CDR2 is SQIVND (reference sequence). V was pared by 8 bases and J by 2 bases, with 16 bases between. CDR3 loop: CASATIGGTGANVLTF. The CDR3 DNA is TGTGCCAGTGCCACAATTGGGGGGACTGGGGCCAACGTCCTGACTTTC.

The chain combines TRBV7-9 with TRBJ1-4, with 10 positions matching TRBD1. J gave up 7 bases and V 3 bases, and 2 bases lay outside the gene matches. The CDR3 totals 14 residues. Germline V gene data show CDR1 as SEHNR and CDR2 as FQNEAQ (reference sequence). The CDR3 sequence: CASSFRTGGEKLFF. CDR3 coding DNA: TGTGCCAGCAGCTTCCGGACAGGGGGTGAAAAACTGTTTTTT.

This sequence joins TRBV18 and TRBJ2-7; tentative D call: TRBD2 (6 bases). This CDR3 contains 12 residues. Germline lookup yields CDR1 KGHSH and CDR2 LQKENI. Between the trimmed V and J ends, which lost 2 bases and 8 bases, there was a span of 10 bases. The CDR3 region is CASSPAGYKQYF. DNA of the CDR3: TGTGCCAGCTCACCAGCGGGGTACAAGCAGTACTTC.

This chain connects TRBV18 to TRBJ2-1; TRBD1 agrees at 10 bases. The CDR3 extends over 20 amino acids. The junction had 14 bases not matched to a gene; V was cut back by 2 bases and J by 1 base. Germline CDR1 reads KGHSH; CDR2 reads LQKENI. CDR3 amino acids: CASSPKLPGTGELSYNEQFF. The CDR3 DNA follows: TGTGCCAGCTCACCAAAACTTCCCGGGACAGGGGAGTTGTCCTACAATGAGCAGTTCTTC.